Below, 18 T cell receptor beta chains from the same sample are listed, as sequenced in a study of metastatic and nonmetastatic thyroid tumors. With MiXCR, TCRdb reprocessed the PCR reads. Among about 93,000 clones listed, roughly 13% were seen once. Nobody among the patients had been given any treatment before thyroid surgery. The sample was blood. These receptors were obtained from a female donor with papillary thyroid cancer or a benign thyroid nodule (not recorded which). Some clones in this sample may be carry-over from other donors' samples.

This clone showed up many times. The chain recombines TRBV29-1 with TRBJ2-7; D unresolved. Trimming left V 4 bases short and J 4 bases short, with 8 bases between. The germline CDR1 and CDR2 sequences are SQVTM and ANQGSEA. This CDR3 spans 11 amino acids. The CDR3 protein is CSVVREYEQYF. CDR3 coding DNA: TGCAGCGTTGTTAGGGAATACGAGCAGTACTTC.

This clone occurred many times. V and J are TRBV27 and TRBJ2-1; 9 nucleotides agree with TRBD1. The CDR3 length is 16 residues. Trimming cost V 6 bases and J 9 bases; bases outside gene matches: 15. The V gene's germline CDR1 is MNHEY and CDR2 SMNVEV (reference sequence). This CDR3 is CASSLTWDRVSSEQFF. The CDR3 coding sequence is TGTGCCAGCAGCTTAACTTGGGACAGGGTATCTTCTGAGCAGTTCTTC.

This clone was observed a handful of times. Just one base apart from a much larger clone, this may be a read error. The rearrangement uses TRBV25-1 and TRBJ2-3; possible D gene TRBD1, 7 bases. V was trimmed by 1 base and J by 5 bases, leaving 19 bases between them. The CDR3 runs 17 residues. The V gene's germline CDR1 is MGHDK and CDR2 SYGVNS. CDR3 loop: CASSEWSYRGGGDTQYF. Written as DNA, the CDR3 is TGTGCCAGCAGTGAATGGTCGTACAGGGGAGGTGGAGATACGCAGTATTTT.

This clone was recorded many times. V and J are TRBV13 and TRBJ2-2; 12 nucleotides align to TRBD2. The V gene end was trimmed by 5 bases and the J gene end by 2 bases; junction bases not matched to a gene: 6. Germline V CDR1 and CDR2: PRHDT, FYEKMQ (reference sequence). This CDR3 contains 17 residues. The DNA of the CDR3 is TGTGCCAGCAGCCCGGGACTAGCGGGCAGTAACACCGGGGAGCTGTTTTTT. Protein sequence: CASSPGLAGSNTGELFF.

This clone was counted at least ten times. This CDR3 is CSALAGLGDSYEQYF. For the CDR3, the DNA is TGCAGTGCCTTAGCGGGGCTGGGAGACTCCTACGAGCAGTACTTC. J is TRBJ2-7 and V is TRBV20-1; 8 nucleotides line up with TRBD2. Germline V gene lookup returns CDR1 DFQATT and CDR2 SNEGSKA (reference sequence). The CDR3 consists of 15 residues. With V trimmed by 6 bases and J by 0 bases, 10 bases remained unmatched.

This clone occurred many times. CDR3 in amino acids: CASSEAPRETQYF. The CDR3 bases are TGTGCCAGCAGTGAAGCGCCCCGGGAGACCCAGTACTTC. The V call is TRBV2, the J call TRBJ2-5; D ambiguous. CDR1 is SNHLY and CDR2 is FYNNEI in the germline V gene. The V end was cut by 0 bases, the J end by 5 bases, with 7 bases between. CDR3 length equals 13 residues.

This clone has only a few counts. A read error is possible here, since a much larger clone lies one base away. Within the sample, other DNA sequences also encode this same CDR3. V is TRBV10-2 and J is TRBJ2-2; tentatively, D is TRBD1 (6 bases). CDR3 length: 14 amino acids. The V end was cut by 8 bases, the J end by 0 bases, with 10 bases between. CDR1 and CDR2 (germline): WSHSY, SAAADI. The CDR3 here is CASLRQANTGELFF. The CDR3, as DNA: TGCGCCAGCCTTAGACAGGCGAACACCGGGGAGCTGTTTTTT.

The chain links TRBV5-4 to TRBJ2-1; D unresolved. From germline, CDR1 is SGHNT and CDR2 YYREEE (reference sequence). This CDR3 is 12 amino acids long. The germline V and J ends were trimmed by 1 base and 11 bases, with 10 bases remaining between them. The CDR3 loop reads CASSLYLSQQFF. CDR3 DNA sequence: TGTGCCAGCAGCTTGTACCTCAGCCAGCAGTTCTTC.

This clone was counted many times. This chain uses TRBV19 with TRBJ1-1, with 9 bases that match TRBD1. From germline, CDR1 is LNHDA and CDR2 SQIVND (reference sequence). V lost 6 bases and J lost 5; bases outside the gene matches: 4. The CDR3 loop spans 13 amino acids. CDR3 sequence reads: CASRDRGRTEAFF. In DNA, the CDR3 is TGTGCCAGTAGAGACAGGGGGAGAACTGAAGCTTTCTTT.

This clone turned up a few times. The chain joins TRBV11-2 to TRBJ1-1; D gene ambiguous. Per the germline V gene, CDR1 is SGHAT and CDR2 is FQNNGV. Deletions cut 1 base from V and 4 bases from J, with 13 bases between. The length of the CDR3 is 15 residues. CDR3 coding DNA: TGTGCCAGCAGCTTAGGCCCAGGACGAGGCACTGAAGCTTTCTTT. It yields the protein CASSLGPGRGTEAFF. The full variable domain, completed using reference TRBV11-2 and TRBJ1-1, is EAGVAQSPRYKIIEKRQSVAFWCNPISGHATLYWYQQILGQGPKLLIQFQNNGVVDDSQLPKDRFSAERLKGVDSTLKIQPAKLEDSAVYLCASSLGPGRGTEAFFGQGTRLTVV.

On this clone itself: Just one base apart from a much larger clone, this may be a read error. V gene TRBV5-1 combines with J gene TRBJ2-7, with TRBD1 as a possible D gene (6 bases). The closer fit of TRBJ2-5 to the DNA end suggests the J call may be wrong. Germline V gives CDR1 SGHRS, CDR2 YFSETQ. This CDR3 comprises 17 residues. In DNA form, the CDR3 reads TGCGCCAGCAGCCTGTACTATTCCGGGACATGCCAAGAGACCCAGTACTTC. Its translation: CASSLYYSGTCQETQYF.

This clone was detected many times. The chain uses TRBV7-2 and TRBJ1-2, with 9 bases fitting TRBD1. The CDR3 is made up of 15 amino acids. Trimming took 1 base from V and 10 from J; bases not matched to a gene: 10. Germline CDR1 is SGHTA and CDR2 is FQGNSA. The CDR3 loop is CASSLDWGTGRFYTF. The CDR3 bases are TGTGCCAGCAGCTTAGATTGGGGGACAGGGAGGTTCTACACCTTC.

In its sample, this clone was seen many times. The chain recombines TRBV9 with TRBJ2-3; possible D gene TRBD2, 5 bases. Trimming pared 0 bases from V and 2 bases from J, leaving 16 bases between. This CDR3 has 17 residues. From germline, CDR1 is SGDLS and CDR2 YYNGEE. DNA for the CDR3: TGTGCCAGCAGCGTAGGTGGAGGTATCCCCCCCACAGATACGCAGTATTTT. It is translated as CASSVGGGIPPTDTQYF.

This clone was detected many times. The V and J genes are TRBV5-8 and TRBJ2-1; no definite D call. V lost 4 bases and J lost 6, with 14 bases in between. CDR3 length: 14 residues. Germline lookup yields CDR1 SGHTS and CDR2 YDEGEE. For the CDR3, the DNA is TGTGCCAGCAGCCTTGCCCTTTTCGGCAATGAGCAGTTCTTC. Its translation is CASSLALFGNEQFF.

This clone was seen at least ten times. The chain joins TRBV7-2 to TRBJ2-1, with TRBD2 identical over 8 bases. V lost 5 bases, J lost 2 bases, and 5 bases stayed unmatched. Germline CDR1 reads SGHTA; CDR2 reads FQGNSA. This CDR3 has 15 residues. The CDR3 is CASSLGLGPYNEQFF. CDR3 coding DNA: TGTGCCAGCAGCCTGGGACTAGGTCCCTACAATGAGCAGTTCTTC.

This clone was counted at least ten times. The germline gene is not matched at one end of the junction; a read error may be the cause. This chain links TRBV11-2 with TRBJ2-2, with 11 nucleotides matching TRBD2. The germline V gene has CDR1 SGHAT and CDR2 FQNNGV. This CDR3 spans 13 amino acids. In DNA, the CDR3 is TGTGCCAGCAGCTTAGAATCTAGCGGGGGGCCGAATTTT. Its protein product is CASSLESSGGPNF.

This clone was seen repeatedly, ten times or more. The CDR3 DNA follows: TGTGCCACCAGTGACCCCCGACTAGCGGGAGTTTCAGATACGCAGTATTTT. It specifies CATSDPRLAGVSDTQYF. V and J are TRBV24-1 and TRBJ2-3, with 12 bases identical to TRBD2. There are 17 residues in the CDR3. Unmatched junction bases numbered 8, after V lost 4 bases and J lost 4 bases. Germline V gene sequence: CDR1 KGHDR, CDR2 SFDVKD.

The sample holds many counts of this clone. A read error may produce the germline difference seen at one junction end. This rearrangement joins TRBV6-2 or TRBV6-3 to TRBJ2-1; 7 bases map to TRBD1. CDR1 and CDR2 from the germline V gene are MNHEY and SVGEGT. This CDR3 is built from 13 residues. The chain's CDR3 is CASRQGNYNGQFF. The CDR3 bases are TGTGCCAGCAGACAGGGGAACTACAATGGGCAGTTCTTC.